This T cell receptor (beta chain) was sequenced in a study of blood T cells in healthy people across ages. Overall study results and limits: Researchers judged that diversity estimates from one million T cells fell short of true values. It was the long-lived donors that had more naive CD4+ cells and higher diversity than aged donors. Diversity of TCR beta per million T cells declined in a roughly linear way with age.

Concerning this clonotype: Its antigen is still unknown. It may be a read error: a sequence one base away is much more abundant.

It was with a sample-barcoded 5' primer and a J-beta primer mix that a second PCR of roughly 7 to 11 cycles was run. TCRdb independently ran MiXCR on the 5' RACE reads; one entry per CDR3 protein. Counted here are about 1.5 million distinct CDR3 sequences, around 40% occurring once; the ten biggest clones make up about 4.1%. Extractions gave at least 5 micrograms of total RNA per sample. CDR1 and CDR2 from the germline V gene are SGHTA and FQGNSA. The CDR3 extends over 16 amino acids. The TCR sequence derives from a young woman in good health. This chain uses TRBV7-2 with TRBJ1-5, with TRBD1 matching 9 bases. The sample comprised blood. The CDR3 loop is CASSLVGQGGNRPQHF. CDR3 nucleotide sequence: TGTGCCAGCAGCTTAGTGGGACAGGGAGGCAATCGGCCCCAGCATTTT.